This TCR beta chain was retrieved from a study of monozygotic twins with inflammatory bowel disease. General study results and limits: Results did not support any single strong IBD-associated signal or clonotype. Part of the variability in patient repertoires may have come from differing immunosuppressive treatments.

Concerning this clonotype: Its target is unknown.

The germline gives CDR1 SGHAT, CDR2 FQNNGV. The CDR3 runs 11 residues. Each of the TCR libraries took around 3.5 ug of total RNA. From the 5' RACE reads, TCRdb lists one entry per CDR3 protein and no DNA. Its listing shows about 160,000 distinct CDR3 sequences. This clonotype originated in a human donor with ulcerative colitis or Crohn's disease, or a healthy co-twin of an affected twin (not recorded which). The sample taken for sequencing was blood. J is TRBJ2-7 and V is TRBV11-2. The chain's CDR3 is CASSRSYEQYF.